The 2 T cell receptor beta chains reported below all come from one sample, sequenced in a study of PD-1 blockade in classical Hodgkin lymphoma. Only in-frame clones appear in the TCRdb table, and some are missing; sequencing was by immunoSEQ multiplex PCR. The table includes fewer than 25,000 clones, roughly 90% detected once. Time point in this sample: newly diagnosed, previously untreated cHL patient sample. Magnetic negative selection was used to purify CD4+ T cells from PBMCs that had been thawed. Sequencing was done on a sample of CD4+ T cells from blood. Source of these receptors: a human donor with classical Hodgkin lymphoma.

The V and J genes are TRBV6-4 and TRBJ2-6; D gene uncertain. Trimming removed 6 bases from V and 1 base from J, with 10 bases in between. The CDR3 is 15 amino acids. Germline lookup yields CDR1 MRHNA and CDR2 SNTAGT. The CDR3 bases are TGTGCCAGCAGCGAGACAAATTCTGGGGCCAACGTCCTGACTTTC. Amino acid sequence: CASSETNSGANVLTF.

CDR3 coding DNA: TGTGCCATCAGTGCGGCAGGGAGCACAGATACGCAGTATTTT. As protein: CAISAAGSTDTQYF. This sequence joins TRBV10-3 and TRBJ2-3, with D possibly being TRBD1 (5 bases). The CDR3 covers 14 residues. V gave up 4 bases and J gave up 0 bases, with 8 bases separating them. The V gene's germline CDR1 is ENHRY and CDR2 SYGVKD.